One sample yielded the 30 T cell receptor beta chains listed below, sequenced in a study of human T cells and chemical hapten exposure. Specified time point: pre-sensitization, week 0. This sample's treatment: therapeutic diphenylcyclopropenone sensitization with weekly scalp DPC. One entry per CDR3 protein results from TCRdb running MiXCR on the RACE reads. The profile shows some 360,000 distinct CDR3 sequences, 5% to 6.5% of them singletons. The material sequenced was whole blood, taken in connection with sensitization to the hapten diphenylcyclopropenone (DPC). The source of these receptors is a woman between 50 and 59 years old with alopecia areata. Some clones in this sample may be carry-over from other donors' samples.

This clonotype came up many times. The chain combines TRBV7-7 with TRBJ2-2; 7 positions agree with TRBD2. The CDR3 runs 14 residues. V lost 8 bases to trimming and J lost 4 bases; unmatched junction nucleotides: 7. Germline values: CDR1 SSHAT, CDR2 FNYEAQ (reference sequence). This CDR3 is CASGGSVRTGELFF. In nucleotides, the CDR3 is TGTGCCAGCGGCGGGAGCGTACGCACCGGGGAGCTGTTTTTT.

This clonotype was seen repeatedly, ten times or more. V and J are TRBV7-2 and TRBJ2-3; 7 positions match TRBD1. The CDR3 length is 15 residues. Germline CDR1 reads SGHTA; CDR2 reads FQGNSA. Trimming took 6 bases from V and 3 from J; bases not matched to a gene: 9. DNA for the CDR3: TGTGCCAGCAGAACGACAGGGCGGGTTACAGATACGCAGTATTTT. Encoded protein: CASRTTGRVTDTQYF.

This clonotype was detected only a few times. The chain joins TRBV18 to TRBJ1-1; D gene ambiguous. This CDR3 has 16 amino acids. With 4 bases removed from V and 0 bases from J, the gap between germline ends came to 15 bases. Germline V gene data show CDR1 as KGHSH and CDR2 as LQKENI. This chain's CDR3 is CASSLNRGTMNTEAFF. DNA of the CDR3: TGTGCCAGCTCACTCAATCGGGGAACCATGAACACTGAAGCTTTCTTT.

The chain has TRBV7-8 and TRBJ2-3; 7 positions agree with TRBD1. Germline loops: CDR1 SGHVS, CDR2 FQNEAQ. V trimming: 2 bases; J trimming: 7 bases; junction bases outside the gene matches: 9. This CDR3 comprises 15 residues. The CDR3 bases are TGTGCCAGCAGCTTACATGGGCCAGGGGGTTATACGCAGTATTTT. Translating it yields CASSLHGPGGYTQYF.

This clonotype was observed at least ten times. The CDR3 region is CASSRQSSYEQYF. The CDR3 DNA sequence: TGTGCCAGCAGCCGACAGAGCTCCTACGAGCAGTACTTC. J is TRBJ2-7 and V is TRBV14, with D possibly matching TRBD1 (5 bases). The CDR3 covers 13 residues. CDR1 is SGHDN, CDR2 FVKESK, per germline. V lost 4 bases, J lost 0 bases, and 7 bases lay in between.

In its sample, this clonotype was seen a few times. CDR3 sequence: CASSDGGYGAFF. CDR3 in DNA: TGCGCCAGCAGTGACGGAGGGTATGGAGCTTTCTTT. J is TRBJ1-1 and V is TRBV10-1; no clear D. Trimming left V 3 bases short and J 10 bases short, with 12 bases between. The CDR3 sequence is 12 residues long. Germline assignment: CDR1 WNHNN and CDR2 SYGVQD (reference sequence).

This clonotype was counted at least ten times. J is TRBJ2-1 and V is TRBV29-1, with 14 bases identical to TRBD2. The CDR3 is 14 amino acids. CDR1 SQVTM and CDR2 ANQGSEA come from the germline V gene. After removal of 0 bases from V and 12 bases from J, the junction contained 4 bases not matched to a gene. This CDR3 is CSVEDVTSGRVQFF. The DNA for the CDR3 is TGCAGCGTTGAAGACGTGACTAGCGGGAGGGTGCAGTTCTTC.

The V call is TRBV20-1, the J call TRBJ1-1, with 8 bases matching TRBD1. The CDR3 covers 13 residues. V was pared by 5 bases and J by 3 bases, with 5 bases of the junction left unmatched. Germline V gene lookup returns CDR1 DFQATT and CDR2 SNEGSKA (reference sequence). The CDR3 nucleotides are TGCAGTGCTTCCGGGACAGGATACACTGAAGCTTTCTTT. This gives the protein CSASGTGYTEAFF.

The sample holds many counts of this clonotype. The CDR3, as DNA: TGTGCCAGCAGCTTGAACGGGAATGAGCAGTTCTTC. As protein: CASSLNGNEQFF. The chain couples TRBV5-5 to TRBJ2-1; the D is unclear. The CDR3 loop spans 12 amino acids. The V gene's germline CDR1 is SGHKS and CDR2 YYEKEE (reference sequence). The V and J ends lost 1 base and 7 bases respectively, with 6 bases between them.

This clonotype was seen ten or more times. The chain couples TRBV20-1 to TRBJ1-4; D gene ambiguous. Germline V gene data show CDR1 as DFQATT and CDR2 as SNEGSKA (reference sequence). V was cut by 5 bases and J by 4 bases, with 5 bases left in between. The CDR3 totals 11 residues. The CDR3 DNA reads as TGCAGTGCTGGTTTTAATGAAAAACTGTTTTTT. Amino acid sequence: CSAGFNEKLFF.

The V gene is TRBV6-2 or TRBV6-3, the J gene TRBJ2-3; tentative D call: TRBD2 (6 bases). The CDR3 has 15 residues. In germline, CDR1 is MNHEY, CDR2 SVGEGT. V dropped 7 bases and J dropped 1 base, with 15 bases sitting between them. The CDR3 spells CASTEGAGRTDTQYF. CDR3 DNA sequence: TGTGCCAGCACTGAGGGAGCGGGCCGCACAGATACGCAGTATTTT.

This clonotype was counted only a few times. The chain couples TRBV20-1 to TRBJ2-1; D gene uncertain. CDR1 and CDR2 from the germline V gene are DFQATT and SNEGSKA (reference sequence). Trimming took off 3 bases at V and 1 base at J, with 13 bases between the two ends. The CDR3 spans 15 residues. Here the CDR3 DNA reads TGCAGTGCTAGGATGGGGTTTGGGTCCTACAATGAGCAGTTCTTC. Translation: CSARMGFGSYNEQFF.

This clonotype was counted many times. CDR3 nucleotides: TGTGCCAGCTCACCAAAGGAGGGGGCAGAGGGGCAGTATTTT. Protein product: CASSPKEGAEGQYF. The J gene is TRBJ2-3, the V gene TRBV18; D is perhaps TRBD1 (7 bases). The CDR3 has 14 residues. With 2 bases removed from V and 11 bases from J, the gap between germline ends came to 17 bases. Looked up from germline, CDR1 is KGHSH and CDR2 is LQKENI.

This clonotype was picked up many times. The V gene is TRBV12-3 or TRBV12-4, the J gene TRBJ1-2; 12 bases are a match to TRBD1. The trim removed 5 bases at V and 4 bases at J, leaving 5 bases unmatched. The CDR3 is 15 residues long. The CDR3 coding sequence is TGTGCCAGCAGTCGCGGGACAGGGGGCTTCTATGGCTACACCTTC. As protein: CASSRGTGGFYGYTF.

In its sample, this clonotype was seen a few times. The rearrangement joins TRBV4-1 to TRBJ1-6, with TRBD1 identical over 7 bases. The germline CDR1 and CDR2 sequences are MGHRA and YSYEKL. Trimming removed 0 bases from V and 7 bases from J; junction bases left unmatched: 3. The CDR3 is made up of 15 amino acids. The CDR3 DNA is TGCGCCAGCAGCCAAGACGGGACAGAAAATTCACCCCTCCACTTT. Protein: CASSQDGTENSPLHF.

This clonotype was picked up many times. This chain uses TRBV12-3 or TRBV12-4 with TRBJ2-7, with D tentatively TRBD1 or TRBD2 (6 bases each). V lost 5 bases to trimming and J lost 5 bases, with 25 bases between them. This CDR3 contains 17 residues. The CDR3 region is CASSPFHPGASGNEQYF. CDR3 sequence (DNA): TGTGCCAGCAGTCCCTTCCACCCGGGGGCCTCGGGGAACGAGCAGTACTTC.

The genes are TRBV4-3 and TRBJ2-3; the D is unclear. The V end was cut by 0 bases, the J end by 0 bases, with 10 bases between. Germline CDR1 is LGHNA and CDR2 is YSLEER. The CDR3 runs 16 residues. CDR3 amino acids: CASSQEGSLSTDTQYF. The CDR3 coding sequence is TGCGCCAGCAGCCAAGAAGGGTCCCTTAGCACAGATACGCAGTATTTT.

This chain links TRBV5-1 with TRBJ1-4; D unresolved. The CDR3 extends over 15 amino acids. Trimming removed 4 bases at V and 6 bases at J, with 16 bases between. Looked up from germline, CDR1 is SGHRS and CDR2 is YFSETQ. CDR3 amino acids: CASSTGPSRDEKLFF. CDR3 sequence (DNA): TGCGCCAGCAGCACCGGGCCTTCCCGAGATGAAAAACTGTTTTTT.

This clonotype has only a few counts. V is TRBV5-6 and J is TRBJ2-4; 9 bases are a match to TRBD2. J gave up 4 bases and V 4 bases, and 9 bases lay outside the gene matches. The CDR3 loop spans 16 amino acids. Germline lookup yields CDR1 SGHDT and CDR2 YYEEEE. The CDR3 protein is CASSPGGLAGKNIQYF. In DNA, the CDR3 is TGTGCCAGCAGCCCTGGCGGGCTAGCGGGAAAAAACATTCAGTACTTC. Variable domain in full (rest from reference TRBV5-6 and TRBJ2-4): DAGVTQSPTHLIKTRGQQVTLRCSPKSGHDTVSWYQQALGQGPQFIFQYYEEEERQRGNFPDRFSGHQFPNYSSELNVNALLLGDSALYLCASSPGGLAGKNIQYFGAGTRLSVL.

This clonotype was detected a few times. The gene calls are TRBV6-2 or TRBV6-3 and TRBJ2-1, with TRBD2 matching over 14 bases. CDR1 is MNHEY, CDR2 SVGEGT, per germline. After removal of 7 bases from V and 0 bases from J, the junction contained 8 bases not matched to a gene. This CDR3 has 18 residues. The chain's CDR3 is CASTPGLAGAASYNEQFF. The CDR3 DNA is TGTGCCAGCACCCCGGGACTAGCGGGAGCGGCCTCCTACAATGAGCAGTTCTTC.

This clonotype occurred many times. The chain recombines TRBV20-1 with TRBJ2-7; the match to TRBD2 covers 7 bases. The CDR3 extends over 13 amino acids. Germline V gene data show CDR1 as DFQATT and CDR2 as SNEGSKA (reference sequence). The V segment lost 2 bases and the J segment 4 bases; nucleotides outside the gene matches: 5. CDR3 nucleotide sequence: TGCAGTGCTAGAAGCAGGGAGGGATACGAGCAGTACTTC. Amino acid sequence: CSARSREGYEQYF.

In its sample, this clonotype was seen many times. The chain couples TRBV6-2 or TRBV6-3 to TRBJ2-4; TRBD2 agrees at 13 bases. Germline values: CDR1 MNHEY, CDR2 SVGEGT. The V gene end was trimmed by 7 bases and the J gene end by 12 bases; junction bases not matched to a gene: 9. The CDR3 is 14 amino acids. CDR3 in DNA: TGTGCCAGCACCGCCGGGACTAGCGGGAATTCTCAGTACTTC. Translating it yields CASTAGTSGNSQYF.

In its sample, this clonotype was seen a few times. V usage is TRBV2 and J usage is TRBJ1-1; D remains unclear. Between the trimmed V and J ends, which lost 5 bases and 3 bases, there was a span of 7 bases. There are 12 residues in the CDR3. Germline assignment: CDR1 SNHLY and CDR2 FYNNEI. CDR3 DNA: TGTGCCAGCAGTCCGGCGGACACTGAAGCTTTCTTT. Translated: CASSPADTEAFF.

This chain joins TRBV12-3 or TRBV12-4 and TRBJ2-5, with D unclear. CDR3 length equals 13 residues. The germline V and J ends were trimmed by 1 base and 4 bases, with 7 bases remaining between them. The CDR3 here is CASSLEPVETQYF. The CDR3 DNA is TGTGCCAGCAGTTTAGAGCCGGTAGAGACCCAGTACTTC.

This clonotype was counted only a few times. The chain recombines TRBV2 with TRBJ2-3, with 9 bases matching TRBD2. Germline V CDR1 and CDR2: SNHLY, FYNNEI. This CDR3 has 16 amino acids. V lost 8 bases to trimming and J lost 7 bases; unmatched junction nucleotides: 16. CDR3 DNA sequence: TGTGCCAGCGAAGCGATCCTGGCGGGGGGGCGGAATACGCAGTATTTT. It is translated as CASEAILAGGRNTQYF.

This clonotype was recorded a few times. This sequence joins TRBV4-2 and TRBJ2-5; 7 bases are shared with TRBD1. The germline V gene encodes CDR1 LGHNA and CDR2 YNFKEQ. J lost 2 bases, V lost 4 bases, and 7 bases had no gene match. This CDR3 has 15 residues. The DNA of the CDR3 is TGTGCCAGCAGCCCCCATTCGACAGGGCAAGAGACCCAGTACTTC. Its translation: CASSPHSTGQETQYF.

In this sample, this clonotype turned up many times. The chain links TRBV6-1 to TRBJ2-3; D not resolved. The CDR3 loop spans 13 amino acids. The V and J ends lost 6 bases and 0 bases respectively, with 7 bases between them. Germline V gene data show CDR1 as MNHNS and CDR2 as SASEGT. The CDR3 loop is CASRGPSTDTQYF. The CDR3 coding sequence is TGTGCCAGCAGGGGTCCTAGCACAGATACGCAGTATTTT.

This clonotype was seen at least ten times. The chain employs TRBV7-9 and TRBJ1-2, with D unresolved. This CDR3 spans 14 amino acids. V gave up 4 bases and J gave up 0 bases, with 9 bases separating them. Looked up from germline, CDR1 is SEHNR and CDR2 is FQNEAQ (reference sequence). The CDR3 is CASSSDGSNYGYTF. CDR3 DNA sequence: TGTGCCAGCAGCTCGGACGGCTCTAACTATGGCTACACCTTC.

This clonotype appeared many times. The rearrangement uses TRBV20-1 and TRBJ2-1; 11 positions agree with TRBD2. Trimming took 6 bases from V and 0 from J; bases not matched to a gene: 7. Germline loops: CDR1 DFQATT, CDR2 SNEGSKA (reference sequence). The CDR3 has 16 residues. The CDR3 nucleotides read TGCAGTGCCTCAACTAGCGGGGGAGGCTCCTACAATGAGCAGTTCTTC. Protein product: CSASTSGGGSYNEQFF.

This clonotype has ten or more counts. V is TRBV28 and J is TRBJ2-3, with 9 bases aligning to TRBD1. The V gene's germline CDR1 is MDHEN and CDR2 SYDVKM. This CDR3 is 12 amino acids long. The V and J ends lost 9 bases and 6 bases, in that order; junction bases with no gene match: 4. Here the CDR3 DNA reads TGTGCCAGTAGTACAGGGGGCGATACGCAGTATTTT. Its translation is CASSTGGDTQYF.